What follows are 11 T cell receptor beta chains derived from one specimen sequenced in a study of blood T cell repertoires in COVID-19. Assay: immunoSEQ multiplex PCR; the TCRdb copy retains only in-frame clones and omits some. The sample lists about 190,000 clones; 70% to 85% were seen once. Sequenced: peripheral blood. Receptor source: a woman between 50 and 59 years old with acute or convalescent COVID-19.

V is TRBV5-1 and J is TRBJ1-1, with D hard to call. The CDR3 consists of 13 residues. V dropped 0 bases and J dropped 13 bases, with 16 bases sitting between them. Germline CDR1 is SGHRS and CDR2 is YFSETQ. CDR3 bases: TGCGCCAGCAGCTTGGAGGGAGCGCCCGTAGTTTTCTTT. It is translated as CASSLEGAPVVFF.

V usage is TRBV4-3 and J usage is TRBJ2-6; D is unresolved. The germline CDR1 and CDR2 sequences are LGHNA and YSLEER. V lost 5 bases, J lost 0 bases, and 8 bases lay in between. The CDR3 loop spans 15 amino acids. In nucleotides, the CDR3 is TGCGCCAGCAGCGTAGACAACTCTGGGGCCAACGTCCTGACTTTC. Translated: CASSVDNSGANVLTF.

The chain recombines TRBV3-1 (or the pseudogene TRBV3-2) with TRBJ1-5; TRBD1 matches at 7 bases. This CDR3 has 14 residues. With V trimmed by 2 bases and J by 6 bases, 4 bases remained unmatched. Germline CDR1 and CDR2: LGHDT and YNNKEL (reference sequence). This chain's CDR3 is CASSQRGGGQPQHF. CDR3 in DNA: TGTGCCAGCAGCCAACGAGGGGGCGGTCAGCCCCAGCATTTT.

The CDR3 region has the DNA TGTGCCAGTAGAAATAGGGAGGAGTGGAATGAGCAGTTCTTC. Amino acid sequence: CASRNREEWNEQFF. The chain recombines TRBV19 with TRBJ2-1; possible D gene TRBD2, 6 bases. The CDR3 extends over 14 amino acids. Germline V gene sequence: CDR1 LNHDA, CDR2 SQIVND (reference sequence). Trimming took off 6 bases at V and 7 bases at J, with 16 bases between the two ends.

This chain joins TRBV4-1 and TRBJ1-3, with D possibly being TRBD1 (5 bases). This CDR3 has 15 amino acids. Germline values: CDR1 MGHRA, CDR2 YSYEKL. V lost 1 base to trimming and J lost 3 bases, with 10 bases between them. The CDR3 loop is CASSQAGLGGNTIYF. The CDR3 DNA is TGCGCCAGCAGCCAAGCGGGACTTGGTGGAAACACCATATATTTT.

J is TRBJ2-6 and V is TRBV21-1; TRBD1 is taken as the D call from the table, unchecked against the DNA. TRBV21-1 represents a pseudogene. This CDR3 has 20 amino acids. CDR3: CASSKGQGLSLSSGANVLTF. The CDR3, as DNA: TGTGCCAGCAGCAAAGGACAGGGGCTATCTCTGAGCTCTGGGGCCAACGTCCTGACTTTC.

The J gene is TRBJ2-7, the V gene TRBV9; D is possibly TRBD1 (6 bases). This CDR3 comprises 15 residues. Germline V lookup: CDR1 SGDLS, CDR2 YYNGEE. The ends were cut back, 0 bases at V and 0 bases at J, with 10 bases in the middle. This CDR3 is CASSVGGGDSYEQYF. Written as DNA, the CDR3 is TGTGCCAGCAGCGTAGGAGGGGGTGACTCCTACGAGCAGTACTTC.

This chain uses TRBV27 with TRBJ1-4; a weak D match, TRBD1 (6 bases). The CDR3 runs 13 residues. Trimming left V 5 bases short and J 10 bases short, with 14 bases between. Germline V gene lookup returns CDR1 MNHEY and CDR2 SMNVEV (reference sequence). The CDR3 sequence is CASSLQGRGKLFF. The CDR3 DNA sequence: TGTGCCAGCAGTCTACAGGGACGGGGAAAACTGTTTTTT.

This clone turned up a few times. The genes are TRBV6-5 and TRBJ2-2; TRBD1 matches at 7 bases. V lost 11 bases, J lost 4 bases, and 13 bases stayed unmatched. The germline V gene has CDR1 MNHEY and CDR2 SVGAGI. The CDR3 consists of 15 residues. The CDR3 DNA reads TGTGCCGGACAGGCAGGGTATATCGCCACCGGGGAGCTGTTTTTT. Amino acid sequence: CAGQAGYIATGELFF.

The chain couples TRBV28 to TRBJ1-2, with no clear D. V lost 3 bases to trimming and J lost 4 bases, with 9 bases between them. Germline loops: CDR1 MDHEN, CDR2 SYDVKM. CDR3 length equals 13 residues. CDR3 region: CASSFSQIYGYTF. CDR3 sequence (DNA): TGTGCCAGCAGTTTCAGTCAGATCTATGGCTACACCTTC.

This clone was seen a handful of times. The rearrangement uses TRBV27 and TRBJ2-7, with 10 nucleotides matching TRBD1. V trimming: 5 bases; J trimming: 4 bases; junction bases outside the gene matches: 11. CDR3 size: 16 residues. Germline V gene data show CDR1 as MNHEY and CDR2 as SMNVEV (reference sequence). The CDR3 is CASSTSGQGRSYEQYF. The CDR3 DNA sequence: TGTGCCAGCAGTACCTCGGGACAGGGGAGAAGTTACGAGCAGTACTTC.